This T cell receptor beta chain was obtained from a study of blood T cells in healthy people across ages. General study findings and limits: Because donor CMV status was unknown, expanded clonotype changes were possibly confounded.

The table lists this clonotype with a few counts. The antigen remains unidentified. From germline, CDR1 is SEHNR and CDR2 FQNEAQ (reference sequence). The ends were cut back, 5 bases at V and 7 bases at J, with 11 bases in the middle. The CDR3 spans 12 residues. The authors ran a second PCR of about 6 to 11 cycles using a sample-barcoded 5' primer and a J-beta primer mix. With 12 random nucleotides, a template-switch adaptor tagged each individual cDNA molecule. TCRdb fed the 5' RACE reads into MiXCR, producing one record per CDR3 protein. Found here are 1.5 million to 2 million distinct CDR3 sequences, approximately 28% of them singletons; the top ten hold roughly 8%.

The J gene is TRBJ1-2, the V gene TRBV7-9; D call uncertain. Sequenced material: blood. The source is a woman aged 25 to 39 in good health. This CDR3 is CASSRPEGGYTF. CDR3 sequence (DNA): TGTGCCAGCAGCCGGCCGGAAGGTGGCTACACCTTC.